The clone carrying this TCR beta chain appeared a single time. Deletions cut 6 bases from V and 2 bases from J, with 11 bases between. CDR3 size: 13 residues. Per germline, CDR1 SGHTS and CDR2 YDEGEE. The data belong to a study of T cell changes during pregnancy in multiple sclerosis. The table came from immunoSEQ multiplex PCR; TCRdb's copy has only in-frame clones and leaves some out. The sample has 20,000 or so clones, 80% to 90% seen once. Material: CD8+ T cells from peripheral blood mononuclear cells, obtained after pregnancy. This chain connects TRBV5-8 to TRBJ2-5; D is possibly TRBD2 (6 bases). The receptor was isolated from a female donor in good health, enrolled as a control in a pregnancy study. CDR3 in amino acids: CASKSGPQETQYF. The DNA for the CDR3 is TGTGCCAGCAAAAGCGGGCCTCAAGAGACCCAGTACTTC.